Presented here are 6 T cell receptor beta chains from one specimen sequenced in a study of T cells in Graves' hyperthyroidism and ophthalmopathy. Amplification targeted TCR beta CDR3 regions from RNA transcripts. TCR CDR3 underwent first-round RT-PCR with the HTBI primer set. TCRdb analysed the multiplex PCR reads with MiXCR anew, one entry per CDR3 protein. Among more than 300,000 distinct CDR3 sequences listed, about 17% were seen once. Sequenced material: blood. These receptors were taken from a woman aged 25 to 45 with Graves' hyperthyroidism that later progressed to Graves' ophthalmopathy.

The gene calls are TRBV7-9 and TRBJ1-2; possible D gene TRBD1, 5 bases. This CDR3 spans 13 amino acids. The germline CDR1 and CDR2 sequences are SEHNR and FQNEAQ (reference sequence). V shed 2 bases and J shed 8 bases, with 12 bases lying between them. DNA of the CDR3: TGTGCCAGCAGCTTACAGGGTTTCGGGGGCTACACCTTC. This encodes CASSLQGFGGYTF.

This clonotype occurred many times. The chain carries TRBV27 and TRBJ2-3; TRBD2 is a possible D gene (6 bases). The CDR3 covers 14 residues. Germline V gene sequence: CDR1 MNHEY, CDR2 SMNVEV (reference sequence). V gave up 7 bases and J gave up 3 bases, with 14 bases separating them. The CDR3 nucleotides are TGTGCCAGCACCCGGGGGAAGCGGACAGATACGCAGTATTTT. This sequence encodes CASTRGKRTDTQYF.

V is TRBV6-1 and J is TRBJ2-6; D is undetermined. V lost 7 bases and J 8 bases, leaving 12 bases between the germline ends. CDR1 and CDR2 (germline): MNHNS, SASEGT. This CDR3 region has 13 residues. Written as DNA, the CDR3 is TGTGCCAGCAAATTTGAGGTTTCCAACGTCCTGACTTTC. Amino acids: CASKFEVSNVLTF.

This clonotype was detected only a few times. V and J are TRBV19 and TRBJ1-5; D is perhaps TRBD1 (6 bases). The CDR3 is 13 residues long. The ends were cut back, 7 bases at V and 6 bases at J, with 13 bases in the middle. CDR1 LNHDA and CDR2 SQIVND come from the germline V gene (reference sequence). The CDR3 DNA reads TGTGCCAGTACTGCCAGGGGCATTCAGCCCCAGCATTTT. This translates into CASTARGIQPQHF.

This clonotype was counted ten times or more. The chain combines TRBV30 with TRBJ2-7, with a weak D call TRBD2 (5 bases). V was clipped by 2 bases and J by 3 bases, with 17 bases between them. Germline values: CDR1 GTSNPN, CDR2 SVGIG (reference sequence). The CDR3 has 15 residues. CDR3 sequence: CAWSTYRGWLYEQYF. The CDR3 DNA reads TGTGCCTGGAGTACCTACAGAGGGTGGCTCTACGAGCAGTACTTC. Variable domain in full (rest from reference TRBV30 and TRBJ2-7): SQTIHQWPATLVQPVGSPLSLECTVEGTSNPNLYWYRQAAGRGLQLLFYSVGIGQISSEVPQNLSASRPQDRQFILSSKKLLLSDSGFYLCAWSTYRGWLYEQYFGPGTRLTVT.

This clonotype was seen many times. The chain recombines TRBV7-9 with TRBJ2-3; 14 bases fit TRBD2. CDR1 and CDR2 (germline): SEHNR, FQNEAQ (reference sequence). The V segment lost 4 bases and the J segment 5 bases; nucleotides outside the gene matches: 11. The CDR3 has 18 amino acids. Here the CDR3 DNA reads TGTGCCAGCAGCTCAAGTATCGGGACTAGCGGGAGTATAGATACGCAGTATTTT. This translates into CASSSSIGTSGSIDTQYF.